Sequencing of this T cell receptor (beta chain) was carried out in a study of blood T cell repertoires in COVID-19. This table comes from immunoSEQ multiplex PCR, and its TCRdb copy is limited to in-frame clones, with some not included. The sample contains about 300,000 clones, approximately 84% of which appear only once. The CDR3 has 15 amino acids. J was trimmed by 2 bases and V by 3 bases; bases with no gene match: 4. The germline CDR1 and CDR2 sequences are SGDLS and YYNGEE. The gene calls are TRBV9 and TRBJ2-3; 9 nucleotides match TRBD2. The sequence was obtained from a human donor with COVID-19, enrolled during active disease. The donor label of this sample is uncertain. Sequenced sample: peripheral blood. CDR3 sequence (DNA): TGTGCCAGCAGCGCGACTAGCGGATTCACAGATACGCAGTATTTT. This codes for CASSATSGFTDTQYF.